Reported below is one T cell receptor (beta chain). Germline is not matched at one junction end, which may reflect a read error. The protocol was immunoSEQ multiplex PCR, while the TCRdb copy is restricted to in-frame clones and leaves out a portion. The table has some 130,000 clones, approximately 93% seen once. The length of the CDR3 is 16 residues. The germline V gene encodes CDR1 MGHRA and CDR2 YSYEKL. This sample was taken from a study of T cell responses to AZD1222 COVID-19 vaccine. Study details: Second doses at about 4 or about 12 weeks were pooled.

The TCR originated in an adult in good health. The sequencing used peripheral blood, collected on day 0 of AZD1222 vaccination. V gene TRBV4-1 combines with J gene TRBJ2-6, with a tentative D call TRBD1 (6 bases). The CDR3 sequence is CASSQAVGAGANALTF. In nucleotides, the CDR3 is TGCGCCAGCAGCCAAGCTGTGGGGGCAGGGGCCAACGCCCTGACTTTC.